This TCR beta chain was obtained from a study of cytomegalovirus exposure and HLA in healthy donors. Study background: Of roughly 360 genotyped donors, more than 65% grouped in the Caucasian-associated ancestry cluster.

PCR used 60 Vbeta primers and 13 Jbeta primers. Clones were read by immunoSEQ multiplex PCR, and TCRdb kept only the in-frame ones, dropping some. The data show some 120,000 clones, 60% to 85% seen once. Source material: PBMCs. This sequence was found in a female donor in good health and CMV-seronegative.

Here the CDR3 DNA reads TGTGCCAGCAGTTCTCAACCGGACACTGAAGCTTTCTTT. Protein: CASSSQPDTEAFF. V usage is TRBV6-5 and J usage is TRBJ1-1; D unresolved. Looked up from germline, CDR1 is MNHEY and CDR2 is SVGAGI. The CDR3 has 13 residues. Trimming shortened V by 4 bases and J by 3 bases, and 9 bases separated the two germline ends.